This T cell receptor beta chain was captured in a study of T cell changes during pregnancy in multiple sclerosis. With 0 bases clipped from V and 4 bases from J, the junction kept 11 bases outside the gene matches. In germline, CDR1 is SGHTA, CDR2 FQGNSA. The CDR3 loop spans 18 amino acids. The protocol was immunoSEQ multiplex PCR, while the TCRdb copy is restricted to in-frame clones and leaves out a portion. Of 28,000 or so clones in the sample, 88% were seen once. The source is a female donor in good health, enrolled as a control in a pregnancy study. Sequencing was performed on CD4+ T cells from peripheral blood mononuclear cells, taken in the first trimester of pregnancy. The V gene is TRBV7-2, the J gene TRBJ2-5; the match to TRBD2 covers 10 bases. CDR3 DNA sequence: TGTGCCAGCAGCTTAGCCAATCCTAGCGGGGGCCGGGGAGAGACCCAGTACTTC. Amino acid sequence: CASSLANPSGGRGETQYF.